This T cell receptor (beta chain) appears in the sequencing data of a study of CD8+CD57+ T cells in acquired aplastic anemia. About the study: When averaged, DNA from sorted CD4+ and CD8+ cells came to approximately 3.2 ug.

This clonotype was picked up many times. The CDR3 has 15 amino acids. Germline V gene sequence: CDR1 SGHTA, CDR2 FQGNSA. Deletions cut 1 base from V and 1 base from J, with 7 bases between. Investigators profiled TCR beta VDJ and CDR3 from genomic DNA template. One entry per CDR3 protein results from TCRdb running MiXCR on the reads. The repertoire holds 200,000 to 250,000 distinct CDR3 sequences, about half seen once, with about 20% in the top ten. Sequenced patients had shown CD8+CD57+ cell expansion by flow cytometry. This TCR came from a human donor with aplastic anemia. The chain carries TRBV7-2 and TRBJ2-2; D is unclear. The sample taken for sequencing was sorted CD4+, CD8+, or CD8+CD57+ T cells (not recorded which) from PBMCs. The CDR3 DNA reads TGTGCCAGCAGCTTAGGCCCAGGGAACACCGGGGAGCTGTTTTTT. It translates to CASSLGPGNTGELFF.